Shown below are 18 T cell receptor beta chains from a single sample sequenced in a study of cytomegalovirus exposure and HLA in healthy donors. Primers included in the PCR were 60 Vbeta and 13 Jbeta primers. The repertoire was sequenced with immunoSEQ multiplex PCR; TCRdb's copy has only in-frame clones and lacks some. Of around 220,000 clones in the sample, about 75% were seen once. The specimen was PBMCs. These receptors all come from a woman aged 25 to 39 in good health and CMV-seronegative.

The chain has TRBV6-6 and TRBJ2-3, with TRBD2 matching 8 bases. The J segment lost 5 bases and the V segment lost 5 bases, leaving 3 bases of the junction unmatched. The CDR3 runs 13 residues. Germline V gene sequence: CDR1 MNHNY, CDR2 SVGAGI (reference sequence). In nucleotides, the CDR3 is TGTGCCAGCAGTGATCTAGCGGGAGATACGCAGTATTTT. Its translation is CASSDLAGDTQYF.

Comment on this clone: The junction departs from the called germline gene at one end, perhaps through a read error. The rearrangement uses TRBV7-9 and TRBJ1-1; D unresolved. The CDR3 spans 13 residues. Germline CDR1 and CDR2: SEHNR and FQNEAQ (reference sequence). DNA of the CDR3: TGTGCCCGCAGCTTAACGGTGAAAACTGAAGCTTTCTTT. This sequence encodes CARSLTVKTEAFF. Full variable domain (missing parts from reference TRBV7-9 and TRBJ1-1): DTGVSQNPRHKITKRGQNVTFRCDPISEHNRLYWYRQTLGQGPEFLTYFQNEAQLEKSRLLSDRFSAERPKGSFSTLEIQRTEQGDSAMYLCARSLTVKTEAFFGQGTRLTVV.

The chain is built from TRBV2 and TRBJ2-7; tentatively, D is TRBD2 (6 bases). Germline V gene lookup returns CDR1 SNHLY and CDR2 FYNNEI. CDR3 length equals 15 residues. V was trimmed by 7 bases and J by 1 base, leaving 17 bases between them. CDR3 bases: TGTGCCAGCAAGAAAGTAGCGGAACCTTCCTACGAGCAGTACTTC. Its translation: CASKKVAEPSYEQYF.

The genes are TRBV11-3 and TRBJ2-1, with 10 nucleotides matching TRBD1. This CDR3 region has 18 residues. CDR1 is SGHNT and CDR2 is YENEEA in the germline V gene. With 5 bases clipped from V and 1 base from J, the junction kept 11 bases outside the gene matches. CDR3 bases: TGTGCCAGCAGCCCCGGGACAGGGGCAGGGGGGTCCTACAATGAGCAGTTCTTC. Amino acids: CASSPGTGAGGSYNEQFF. Together with reference TRBV11-3 and TRBJ2-1, the CDR3 gives the full variable domain: EAGVVQSPRYKIIEKKQPVAFWCNPISGHNTLYWYLQNLGQGPELLIRYENEEAVDDSQLPKDRFSAERLKGVDSTLKIQPAELGDSAVYLCASSPGTGAGGSYNEQFFGPGTRLTVL.

The rearrangement uses TRBV7-8 and TRBJ2-7; TRBD2 matches at 9 bases. The CDR3 loop spans 14 amino acids. V lost 3 bases to trimming and J lost 0 bases; unmatched junction nucleotides: 0. Germline CDR1 is SGHVS and CDR2 is FQNEAQ. The CDR3 DNA reads as TGTGCCAGCAGCTTTAGCGGGAGCTCCTACGAGCAGTACTTC. Amino acids: CASSFSGSSYEQYF. Full variable domain (remainder filled in from reference TRBV7-8 and TRBJ2-7): GAGVSQSPRYKVAKRGQDVALRCDPISGHVSLFWYQQALGQGPEFLTYFQNEAQLDKSGLPSDRFFAERPEGSVSTLKIQRTQQEDSAVYLCASSFSGSSYEQYFGPGTRLTVT.

The rearrangement links TRBV6-1 to TRBJ1-1; no reliable D call. This CDR3 spans 11 amino acids. The V and J ends lost 5 bases and 5 bases respectively, with 6 bases between them. Germline assignment: CDR1 MNHNS and CDR2 SASEGT. The CDR3 sequence: CASSYGTEAFF. CDR3 sequence (DNA): TGTGCCAGCAGTTACGGGACTGAAGCTTTCTTT.

This chain uses TRBV7-8 with TRBJ2-3; 12 bases align to TRBD2. The CDR3 contains 19 residues. Germline trimming cut 4 bases from V and 2 bases from J; bases unmatched to any gene: 13. Per the germline V gene, CDR1 is SGHVS and CDR2 is FQNEAQ. CDR3 sequence reads: CASSSLISTSGGLTDTQYF. The CDR3 coding sequence is TGTGCCAGCAGCTCGCTCATTTCGACTAGCGGGGGCCTCACAGATACGCAGTATTTT.

The chain joins TRBV4-1 to TRBJ1-1; the D gene is possibly TRBD1 (6 bases). Germline V CDR1 and CDR2: MGHRA, YSYEKL. V lost 4 bases and J 0 bases, leaving 18 bases between the germline ends. The CDR3 length is 17 residues. Here the CDR3 reads CASSPNPGQSLNTEAFF. The CDR3 DNA sequence: TGCGCCAGCAGCCCCAACCCGGGACAATCTTTGAACACTGAAGCTTTCTTT.

In this sample, this clone turned up once. J is TRBJ1-1 and V is TRBV2; 11 bases align to TRBD1. Germline CDR1 reads SNHLY; CDR2 reads FYNNEI. With 7 bases clipped from V and 1 base from J, the junction kept 5 bases outside the gene matches. The CDR3 runs 15 residues. The CDR3 protein is CASIRDRGSNTEAFF. The CDR3 nucleotides are TGTGCCAGCATCCGGGACAGGGGGTCGAACACTGAAGCTTTCTTT.

J is TRBJ2-5 and V is TRBV5-6; 7 nucleotides align to TRBD2. The CDR3 is 14 amino acids. Trimming at V came to 6 bases and at J to 5 bases, leaving 10 bases not matched to a gene. Germline assignment: CDR1 SGHDT and CDR2 YYEEEE. This CDR3 is CASTVLGRDETQYF. The CDR3 DNA reads as TGTGCCAGCACGGTCTTGGGGAGGGACGAGACCCAGTACTTC.

This clone showed up just once. The chain employs TRBV7-3 and TRBJ2-3; 11 nucleotides match TRBD2. This CDR3 spans 15 amino acids. CDR1 SGHTA and CDR2 FQGTGA come from the germline V gene. With V trimmed by 5 bases and J by 4 bases, 5 bases remained unmatched. CDR3 amino acids: CASSPGTSGADTQYF. The CDR3, as DNA: TGTGCCAGCAGCCCGGGGACTAGCGGTGCAGATACGCAGTATTTT.

The chain is built from TRBV6-4 and TRBJ2-5; tentative D call: TRBD1 (5 bases). The V gene's germline CDR1 is MRHNA and CDR2 SNTAGT. V gave up 1 base and J gave up 1 base, with 16 bases separating them. The CDR3 totals 17 residues. DNA of the CDR3: TGTGCCAGCAGTGACTTGCCAGGGATGACCCCCCAAGAGACCCAGTACTTC. Protein product: CASSDLPGMTPQETQYF.

The sample holds one count of this clone. The CDR3 bases are TGTGCCAGCAGTTACCTTTTTTCGACAGTAAATCAGCCCCAGCATTTT. Protein sequence: CASSYLFSTVNQPQHF. V is TRBV6-6 and J is TRBJ1-5, with D possibly being TRBD1 (5 bases). The CDR3 covers 16 residues. Trimming stripped 2 bases from V and 4 bases from J, with 15 bases between. Germline V CDR1 and CDR2: MNHNY, SVGAGI (reference sequence).

The J gene is TRBJ1-4, the V gene TRBV7-6; tentative D call: TRBD1 (5 bases). This CDR3 comprises 14 residues. V lost 1 base, J lost 7 bases, and 10 bases lay in between. Germline CDR1 and CDR2: SGHVS and FNYEAQ. DNA for the CDR3: TGTGCCAGCAGCTTAGTGGTGGGGGGTGAAAAACTGTTTTTT. This codes for CASSLVVGGEKLFF.

This clone was seen a few times. The CDR3 sequence is CASSPTGGSWEKLFF. The CDR3 region has the DNA TGTGCCAGCAGCCCGACTGGGGGGAGTTGGGAAAAACTGTTTTTT. The chain links TRBV9 to TRBJ1-4, with TRBD1 as a possible D gene (5 bases). This CDR3 has 15 amino acids. V lost 4 bases, J lost 8 bases, and 18 bases lay in between. Germline V gene sequence: CDR1 SGDLS, CDR2 YYNGEE. Based on the CDR3 plus reference TRBV9 and TRBJ1-4, the full variable domain is DSGVTQTPKHLITATGQRVTLRCSPRSGDLSVYWYQQSLDQGLQFLIQYYNGEERAKGNILERFSAQQFPDLHSELNLSSLELGDSALYFCASSPTGGSWEKLFFGSGTQLSVL.

The chain recombines TRBV21-1 with TRBJ1-2; the table assigns TRBD1, which was not confirmed against the DNA. TRBV21-1 is a listed pseudogene. The CDR3 contains 17 residues. The CDR3 sequence: CASSINRPGQGPYGYTF. Written as DNA, the CDR3 is TGTGCCAGCAGCATAAACAGACCGGGACAGGGACCCTATGGCTACACCTTC.

The rearrangement joins TRBV2 to TRBJ2-2; D perhaps matches TRBD1 (6 bases). This CDR3 region has 18 residues. Germline V lookup: CDR1 SNHLY, CDR2 FYNNEI. Between the trimmed V and J ends, which lost 2 bases and 0 bases, there was a span of 16 bases. CDR3 amino acids: CASSERGSTGSNTGELFF. The CDR3 DNA follows: TGTGCCAGCAGTGAAAGGGGCTCGACAGGTTCGAACACCGGGGAGCTGTTTTTT.

The rearrangement joins TRBV28 to TRBJ2-1; maybe TRBD1 (5 bases). Germline CDR1 and CDR2: MDHEN and SYDVKM. The CDR3 is 14 amino acids. The ends were cut back, 3 bases at V and 1 base at J, with 7 bases in the middle. The chain's CDR3 is CASSFRVSYNEQFF. The DNA of the CDR3 is TGTGCCAGCAGTTTCAGGGTATCCTACAATGAGCAGTTCTTC.